This TCR beta chain was documented in a study of control samples from healthy donors and cancer patients. Germline V CDR1 and CDR2: MNHEY, SVGAGI. The CDR3 loop spans 15 amino acids. V lost 0 bases to trimming and J lost 5 bases, with 14 bases between them. TCRdb's table, derived via immunoSEQ multiplex PCR, lists solely in-frame clones and lacks some. The sample consists of 150,000 to 200,000 clones, roughly nine tenths of them appearing once. V usage is TRBV6-5 and J usage is TRBJ2-7; TRBD2 might be the D (7 bases). Sample: blood. The sequence derives from a man younger than 40 in good health. The CDR3 DNA follows: TGTGCCAGCAGTTACTCGACCCAGGGGAGGGACGAGCAGTACTTC. It yields the protein CASSYSTQGRDEQYF.